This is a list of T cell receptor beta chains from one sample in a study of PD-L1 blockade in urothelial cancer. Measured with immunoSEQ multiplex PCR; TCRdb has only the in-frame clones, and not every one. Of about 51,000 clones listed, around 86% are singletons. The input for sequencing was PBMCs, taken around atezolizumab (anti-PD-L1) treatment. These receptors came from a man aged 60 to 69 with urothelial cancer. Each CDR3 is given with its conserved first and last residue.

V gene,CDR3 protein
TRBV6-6,CASHYDYRGGGEQYF
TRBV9,CASSKWRGPNTGELFF
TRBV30,CAWSLEEGTEAFF
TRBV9,CASSRGTGTTYNEQFF
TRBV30,CAWNRLALRGGNNEQFF
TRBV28,CASSSPRSSTDTQYF
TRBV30,CAWSAGSETQYF
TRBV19,CASSTPGLAESYNEQFF
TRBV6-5,CASSYGTSGTYEQYF
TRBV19,CASSIHPREGGYTF
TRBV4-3,CASSQQTSLSTDTQYF
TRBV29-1,CSVEGATGGGVGYTF
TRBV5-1,CASSQSIADYEQYF
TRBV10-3,CAINGPGIDTGELFF
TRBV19,CASRPGTASFLTGELFF
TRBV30,CAWSVGRGNQPQHF
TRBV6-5,CASKPAGGDYNEQFF
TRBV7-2,CASSFLAGGGRADTQYF
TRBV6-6,CASSRLTGTNTGELFF
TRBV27,CASSEHSGNEQYF
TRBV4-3,CASSQDPGSRGYTF
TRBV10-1,CASYLQIAGSWRSQETQYF
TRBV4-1,CASSQWLLTDSNQPQHF
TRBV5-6,CASSSGTGGTQPQHF
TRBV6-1,CASSENRGANQPQHF
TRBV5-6,CASSLGFRGAGEKLFF
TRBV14,CASSFLPSQTQYF
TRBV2,CASDKGRGPEAFF
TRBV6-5,CASTQGRKGDTQYF
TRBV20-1,CSGSRGYGYTF
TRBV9,CASSFYGQDDYEQYF
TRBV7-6,CASSTYGDTGGYTF
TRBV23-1,CASSQLPDHRGLIEKLFF
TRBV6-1,CASSESGDRNQPQHF
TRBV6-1,CASSAGTGQYTEAFF
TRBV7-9,CASSFADTQYF
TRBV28,CASSSTGGPNQPQHF
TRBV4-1,CASSPPRTERVTDTQYF
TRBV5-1,CASSSPRGVTSTDTQYF
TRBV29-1,CSGQDLTEAFF